The rows below give T cell receptor beta chains drawn from one sample of a study of identical twins. From the 5' RACE reads, TCRdb called clonotypes with MiXCR, one entry per CDR3 protein. The table records around 470,000 distinct CDR3 sequences, approximately 15% of them present only once. This same sample was also taken into another study, of yellow fever vaccine responses in identical twins.

Material: CD4+ T cells sorted from blood. The origin of the receptors is a woman in her late teens or twenties in good health. CDR3s include the opening cysteine and the closing phenylalanine or tryptophan.

TRBJ1-6,16,TRBV7-8,CASSSGKRSGGSPLHF
TRBJ1-1,13,TRBV6-2/TRBV6-3,CALTKKRITEAFF
TRBJ2-1,14,TRBV5-6,CASSSPDRYNEQFF
TRBJ2-2,14,TRBV6-1,CASKPRGLSGELFF
TRBJ2-1,15,TRBV27,CASSPGTKSFLEQFF
TRBJ1-4,12,TRBV10-1,CASRDANEKLFF
TRBJ2-3,12,TRBV10-2,CASSPQSDTQYF
TRBJ2-2,15,TRBV2,CASSVTSGPTGELFF
TRBJ1-2,13,TRBV20-1,CSARMGQRYGYTF
TRBJ2-1,17,TRBV7-9,CASRNSGRASSYNEQFF
TRBJ2-7,14,TRBV10-2,CASRLAGIYYEQYF
TRBJ1-2,17,TRBV7-2,CASSLPGRGGVPYGYTF
TRBJ2-7,15,TRBV28,CASSSPTSGRNEQYF
TRBJ2-1,11,TRBV5-1,CASSYTSEQFF
TRBJ2-4,15,TRBV4-1,CASSHGALAKNIQYF
TRBJ2-4,18,TRBV11-1,CASSPRGSGEPTKNIQYF
TRBJ2-1,19,TRBV3-1,CACSKQVRGTSLLYNEQFF
TRBJ2-2,16,TRBV5-1,CASSPNTGGNTGELFF
TRBJ2-5,14,TRBV5-1,CASSTGRGEETQYF
TRBJ2-5,11,TRBV29-1,CSVREMETQYF
TRBJ2-4,15,TRBV2,CASSERPLAKNIQYF
TRBJ2-1,12,TRBV5-1,CASSLSLNEQFF
TRBJ2-7,13,TRBV18,CASSPGLVDEQYF
TRBJ2-7,14,TRBV7-2,CASSLAVGSYEQYF
TRBJ1-6,14,TRBV25-1,CASKGGAYNSPLHF
TRBJ1-5,16,TRBV7-8,CASSLLGTGGNQPQHF
TRBJ1-2,13,TRBV29-1,CSVDDTGGYGYTF
TRBJ2-7,12,TRBV20-1,CRTAGRNYEQYF
TRBJ2-7,13,TRBV20-1,CSASGPTGVEQYF
TRBJ2-7,10,TRBV29-1,CSVRGDRIDF
TRBJ2-3,14,TRBV11-2,CASSLRPGTDTQYF
TRBJ2-3,11,TRBV28,CASSPSNTQYF
TRBJ2-3,17,TRBV7-9,CASRLLAGEEGTDTQYF
TRBJ2-3,14,TRBV11-2,CASSLSRASDTQYF
TRBJ1-1,15,TRBV18,CASSPTFGGDTEAFF
TRBJ2-3,14,TRBV20-1,CSASQTNVRDTQYF
TRBJ2-4,15,TRBV20-1,CSALQTSGRKNIQYF
TRBJ2-3,19,TRBV4-1,CASSQDDVGGVPSTDTQYF
TRBJ2-3,15,TRBV7-2,CASSLGQGAGDTQYF
TRBJ2-7,15,TRBV10-2,CASSEPGTGDYEQYF
TRBJ2-7,14,TRBV7-2,CASSPVDRGREQYF